The TCR beta chain described here comes from a study of T cells after posttransplantation cyclophosphamide. General observations from the study: Donor CD8+ memory clones often dominated recipient blood repertoires at later times. Skin or GI-infiltrating T cells shared few TRB sequences with blood. TRB clonality was highly associated with recipient CMV seropositivity and reactivation.

With respect to this clone: As yet, its antigen is unknown.

Peripheral blood was collected from the related graft donor on the marrow donation day. In germline, CDR1 is SGDLS, CDR2 YYNGEE. Trimming cost V 4 bases and J 2 bases; bases outside gene matches: 7. The CDR3 totals 15 residues. The table came from immunoSEQ multiplex PCR; TCRdb's copy has only in-frame clones and leaves some out. The sample contains 30,000 to 45,000 clones, none occurring once; approximately 1.3% lies in the top ten. Sequencing was performed on PBMCs. This chain connects TRBV9 to TRBJ2-7, with 9 bases identical to TRBD1. This TCR derives from a girl aged 10 to 17 in good health, CMV-negative, and a related stem cell transplant donor. The CDR3 here is CASSQGTGNAYEQYF. In DNA, the CDR3 is TGTGCCAGCAGCCAAGGGACAGGGAACGCCTACGAGCAGTACTTC.